This T cell receptor (beta chain) was observed in a study of T cell responses to AZD1222 COVID-19 vaccine. The repertoire was sequenced with immunoSEQ multiplex PCR; TCRdb's copy has only in-frame clones and lacks some. The sample holds about 79,000 clones, about 90% seen once. Study-wide findings and caveats: Across spike, vaccine-associated CD4 TCRs were found, dominant at 160-218 and 743-854. Donors, mostly white British, included more females; clonal diversity was possibly underestimated.

As regards this clone: Its antigen remains unknown.

This clonotype originated in an adult in good health. This sample comprised peripheral blood, obtained on day 0 of MenACWY control vaccination.

The CDR3 DNA is TGTGCCAGCAGCTTAGGACAGGGCGGTTTAGGAGATACGCAGTATTTT. Translated: CASSLGQGGLGDTQYF. The chain is built from TRBV11-2 and TRBJ2-3, with 7 bases that match TRBD1. The CDR3 length is 16 residues. Germline V CDR1 and CDR2: SGHAT, FQNNGV. Trimming removed 1 base from V and 5 bases from J; junction bases left unmatched: 9.